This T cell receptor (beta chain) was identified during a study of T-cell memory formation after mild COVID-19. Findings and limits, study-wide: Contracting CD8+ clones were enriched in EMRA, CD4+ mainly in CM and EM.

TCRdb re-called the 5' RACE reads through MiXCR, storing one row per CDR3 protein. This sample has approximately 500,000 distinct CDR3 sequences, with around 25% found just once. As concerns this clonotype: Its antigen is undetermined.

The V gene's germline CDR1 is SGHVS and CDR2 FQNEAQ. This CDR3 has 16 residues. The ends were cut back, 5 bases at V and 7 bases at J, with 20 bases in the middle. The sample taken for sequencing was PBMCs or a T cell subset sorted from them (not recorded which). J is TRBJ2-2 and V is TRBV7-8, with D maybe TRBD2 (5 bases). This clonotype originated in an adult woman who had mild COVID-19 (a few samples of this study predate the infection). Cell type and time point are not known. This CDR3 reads CASSDPGRLRDGELFF. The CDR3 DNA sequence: TGTGCCAGCAGCGACCCCGGCCGGTTGAGGGACGGGGAGCTGTTTTTT.